Listed below are T cell receptor beta chains from one sample, sequenced in a study of blood T cell repertoires in COVID-19. Some clones are missing from TCRdb's copy, which holds only in-frame ones; the method was immunoSEQ multiplex PCR. The sample has about 160,000 clones; 92% are singletons. Sequenced material: peripheral blood. All receptors come from a man younger than 45 with COVID-19, enrolled during active disease. CDR3s include the opening cysteine and the closing phenylalanine or tryptophan. Each record gives: D gene, V gene, clone size, J gene, CDR3 protein, CDR3 DNA. D genes are given only for firm matches. Clone size, where shown, is once, few, many, or a class for clones that have expanded.

-,TRBV6-2/TRBV6-3,-,TRBJ2-1,CASSYSSFAGAYNEQFF,TGTGCCAGCAGTTACTCGAGTTTCGCCGGTGCCTACAATGAGCAGTTCTTC
TRBD2,TRBV27,-,TRBJ2-3,CASSFGGRSTDTQYF,TGTGCCAGCAGTTTCGGCGGGAGAAGCACAGATACGCAGTATTTT
TRBD1,TRBV7-2,once,TRBJ2-5,CASSSDRGGETQYF,TGTGCCAGCAGCTCGGACAGGGGAGGAGAGACCCAGTACTTC
TRBD2,TRBV9,-,TRBJ2-7,CASSSSKTSGDLGEQYF,TGTGCCAGCAGCTCGTCTAAGACTAGCGGGGATTTAGGCGAGCAGTACTTC
-,TRBV27,-,TRBJ1-4,CASSWGGESEKLFF,TGTGCCAGCAGTTGGGGGGGGGAGTCTGAAAAACTGTTTTTT
-,TRBV19,-,TRBJ1-1,CASSKRTASFMNTEAFF,TGTGCCAGTAGTAAAAGGACAGCCAGCTTCATGAACACTGAAGCTTTCTTT
-,TRBV7-2,-,TRBJ2-2,CASSLDGLNTGELFF,TGTGCCAGCAGCTTAGACGGTTTGAACACCGGGGAGCTGTTTTTT
TRBD1,TRBV5-1,-,TRBJ1-5,CASSLLGQGAEQPQHF,TGCGCCAGCAGCCTCTTGGGACAGGGGGCGGAGCAGCCCCAGCATTTT
-,TRBV6-6,-,TRBJ1-5,CASSSRGGAVNQPQHF,TGTGCCAGCAGTTCCCGGGGGGGAGCGGTTAATCAGCCCCAGCATTTT
-,TRBV6-5,once,TRBJ1-1,CASSSTGSSEAFF,TGTGCCAGCAGTTCCACAGGTTCTTCTGAAGCTTTCTTT
-,TRBV19,-,TRBJ2-7,CASSLGGGAGSEQYF,TGTGCCAGTAGTCTTGGGGGAGGAGCCGGGAGTGAGCAGTACTTC
-,TRBV29-1,-,TRBJ2-7,CSVGGGQGPREQYF,TGCAGCGTTGGTGGGGGCCAGGGGCCTCGCGAGCAGTACTTC
-,TRBV29-1,-,TRBJ1-1,CSVVPRAEAFF,TGCAGCGTTGTACCACGAGCTGAAGCTTTCTTT
-,TRBV5-5,few,TRBJ2-7,CASSLQVLGGYEQYF,TGTGCCAGCAGCCTTCAAGTCCTGGGAGGCTACGAGCAGTACTTC
TRBD2,TRBV6-5,-,TRBJ2-7,CARRGVGYEQYF,TGTGCCCGGCGGGGGGTGGGATACGAGCAGTACTTC
-,TRBV18,-,TRBJ1-5,CASSPIRGNQPQHF,TGTGCCAGCTCACCTATTCGGGGGAATCAGCCCCAGCATTTT
TRBD2,TRBV7-6,-,TRBJ2-1,CASSQLAGGYNEQFF,TGTGCCAGCAGTCAACTAGCGGGAGGGTACAATGAGCAGTTCTTC
-,TRBV7-9,few,TRBJ2-7,CASSFPGNSYEQYF,TGTGCCAGCAGCTTCCCCGGGAACTCCTACGAGCAGTACTTC
-,TRBV28,-,TRBJ2-1,CASSIAMEQFF,TGTGCCAGCAGTATAGCGATGGAGCAGTTCTTC
-,TRBV28,-,TRBJ1-4,CASSAGSSNEKLFF,TGTGCCAGCAGTGCGGGCAGTTCTAATGAAAAACTGTTTTTT
TRBD1,TRBV28,-,TRBJ1-6,CASSLTRTGPYSPLHF,TGTGCCAGCAGTTTGACCCGGACAGGGCCTTATTCACCCCTCCACTTT
-,TRBV3-1/TRBV3-2,-,TRBJ1-5,CASSQGGLRRGQPQHF,TGTGCCAGCAGCCAAGGAGGCTTAAGACGAGGTCAGCCCCAGCATTTT
-,TRBV28,-,TRBJ1-5,CASSPRTVAGQPQHF,TGTGCCAGCAGTCCACGGACGGTCGCGGGGCAGCCCCAGCATTTT
TRBD2,TRBV4-2,-,TRBJ2-1,CASSRTSDGSYNEQFF,TGTGCCAGCAGCCGGACTAGCGATGGATCCTACAATGAGCAGTTCTTC
TRBD2,TRBV9,-,TRBJ2-1,CASSLSGLAGVGINEQFF,TGTGCCAGCAGCTTAAGTGGACTAGCGGGAGTGGGGATCAATGAGCAGTTCTTC
-,TRBV6-4,-,TRBJ1-1,CASRGGVEDTEAFF,TGTGCCAGCAGAGGGGGTGTGGAGGACACTGAAGCTTTCTTT
TRBD1,TRBV25-1,-,TRBJ1-1,CASSDPGTGGRNTEAFF,TGTGCCAGCAGTGACCCCGGGACAGGGGGACGGAACACTGAAGCTTTCTTT
TRBD2,TRBV19,-,TRBJ2-5,CASSIIGGGKETQYF,TGTGCCAGTAGTATAATTGGCGGGGGGAAAGAGACCCAGTACTTC
-,TRBV19,-,TRBJ2-3,CASSISGLRTDTQYF,TGTGCCAGTAGTATATCGGGACTCCGCACAGATACGCAGTATTTT
-,TRBV7-2,-,TRBJ1-1,CASSPGLRGANTEAFF,TGTGCCAGCAGCCCCGGATTGCGGGGGGCTAACACTGAAGCTTTCTTT
TRBD1,TRBV9,-,TRBJ2-5,CASSVGVGDRAQETQYF,TGTGCCAGCAGCGTCGGCGTGGGGGACAGGGCACAAGAGACCCAGTACTTC
-,TRBV4-2,few,TRBJ2-1,CASSQESPPSYNEQFF,TGTGCCAGCAGCCAAGAGTCCCCTCCCTCCTACAATGAGCAGTTCTTC
-,TRBV27,-,TRBJ1-5,CASSEGRVGGQPQHF,TGTGCCAGCAGTGAGGGGAGGGTTGGGGGTCAGCCCCAGCATTTT
TRBD2,TRBV19,-,TRBJ2-1,CASSVRTSGTYNEQFF,TGTGCCAGTAGTGTCCGGACTAGCGGGACCTACAATGAGCAGTTCTTC
TRBD1,TRBV5-8,-,TRBJ1-1,CASSQGGFAFPRAFF,TGTGCCAGCAGCCAGGGGGGTTTTGCATTTCCGAGGGCTTTCTTT
-,TRBV5-1,once,TRBJ2-7,CASSLAGQSYEQYF,TGCGCCAGCAGCTTGGCTGGACAATCCTACGAGCAGTACTTC
-,TRBV6-5,-,TRBJ2-5,CASSQGGAQETQYF,TGTGCCAGCAGCCAGGGTGGGGCCCAAGAGACCCAGTACTTC
TRBD1,TRBV6-5,once,TRBJ2-7,CASRRTGEGEQYF,TGTGCCAGCAGGAGGACAGGGGAGGGCGAGCAGTACTTC
TRBD1,TRBV10-3,-,TRBJ1-2,CAISEGQANYGYTF,TGTGCCATCAGTGAAGGACAGGCTAACTATGGCTACACCTTC
-,TRBV2,-,TRBJ1-1,CASRNRMNTEAFF,TGTGCCAGCAGGAACAGGATGAACACTGAAGCTTTCTTT
TRBD1,TRBV28,once,TRBJ1-2,CASSQSRDSRMAGYTF,TGTGCCAGCAGTCAATCCCGGGACAGCCGTATGGCTGGCTACACCTTC
TRBD2,TRBV4-2,-,TRBJ2-2,CASSQMWLAGETAGELFF,TGTGCCAGCAGCCAAATGTGGCTAGCGGGGGAAACTGCCGGGGAGCTGTTTTTT
-,TRBV19,-,TRBJ1-2,CASRDSYYGYTF,TGTGCCAGTAGGGACAGCTACTATGGCTACACCTTC
-,TRBV6-2/TRBV6-3,-,TRBJ1-1,CASSHGGAGGTEAFF,TGTGCCAGCAGTCACGGGGGGGCTGGGGGCACTGAAGCTTTCTTT
-,TRBV2,once,TRBJ1-2,CASSTDSRAPYTF,TGTGCCAGCAGTACGGACAGTAGGGCTCCCTACACCTTC
-,TRBV24-1,-,TRBJ2-1,CATSRGDEQFF,TGTGCCACCAGCAGGGGGGATGAGCAGTTCTTC
TRBD1,TRBV11-2,-,TRBJ1-5,CASSARTGQDQPQHF,TGTGCCAGCAGCGCTAGGACAGGGCAGGATCAGCCCCAGCATTTT
TRBD1,TRBV10-3,-,TRBJ1-2,CAIPGTGNYGYTF,TGTGCCATCCCCGGGACAGGGAATTATGGCTACACCTTC
TRBD2,TRBV5-1,-,TRBJ2-5,CASRQGGDGETQYF,TGCGCCAGCCGCCAGGGAGGGGATGGGGAGACCCAGTACTTC
-,TRBV19,few,TRBJ1-2,CASNQGGGSGYTF,TGTGCCAGTAACCAGGGAGGGGGTAGTGGCTACACCTTC
-,TRBV27,-,TRBJ1-2,CASSLSTGIAGYTF,TGTGCCAGCAGTTTATCCACAGGGATCGCTGGCTACACCTTC
TRBD1,TRBV27,-,TRBJ1-1,CASSSRDRGVNTEAFF,TGTGCCAGCAGTTCCCGGGACAGGGGTGTGAACACTGAAGCTTTCTTT
TRBD1,TRBV7-9,-,TRBJ2-7,CASSAARDSVYEQYF,TGTGCCAGCAGCGCCGCCCGGGACAGTGTCTACGAGCAGTACTTC
-,TRBV7-2,-,TRBJ1-1,CASSLDRNTEAFF,TGTGCCAGCAGCTTAGACAGGAACACTGAAGCTTTCTTT